What follows are 12 T cell receptor beta chains derived from one specimen sequenced in a study of OX40 agonist ivuxolimab in advanced cancers. Sequencing was performed with immunoSEQ multiplex PCR; in TCRdb, only in-frame clones are kept and a portion is missing. Here the sample spans approximately 69,000 clones, around 88% being singletons. The specimen comprised CD4+ or CD8+ T cells sorted from blood, sampled in a trial of the OX40 agonist ivuxolimab. The receptors originated from an adult with an advanced solid tumor such as melanoma, head and neck, liver or kidney cancer.

This clone was found a few times. J is TRBJ2-3 and V is TRBV30; D is perhaps TRBD1 or TRBD2 (6 bases each). CDR3 length: 12 residues. Per the germline V gene, CDR1 is GTSNPN and CDR2 is SVGIG (reference sequence). Trimming removed 4 bases at V and 6 bases at J, with 11 bases between. The CDR3 nucleotides are TGTGCCTGGAAGGGGGGTAGCGATACGCAGTATTTT. Translation: CAWKGGSDTQYF.

This clone was recorded once. This rearrangement joins TRBV18 to TRBJ1-1; unclear D gene. The V gene lost 1 base and the J gene lost 7 bases, with 7 bases spanning the gap. The germline V gene has CDR1 KGHSH and CDR2 LQKENI. The CDR3 is 12 residues long. The CDR3 sequence: CASSPLGLEAFF. The CDR3 DNA reads as TGTGCCAGCTCACCACTCGGCCTTGAAGCTTTCTTT.

V is TRBV11-2 and J is TRBJ2-1; 9 bases are shared with TRBD2. Germline values: CDR1 SGHAT, CDR2 FQNNGV. The CDR3 has 16 amino acids. V shed 4 bases and J 7 bases; nucleotides not matched to a gene: 11. The CDR3: CASSSPIGAGGNEQFF. The DNA for the CDR3 is TGTGCCAGCAGCTCCCCGATTGGAGCGGGAGGAAATGAGCAGTTCTTC.

V usage is TRBV30 and J usage is TRBJ1-1, with D hard to call. The CDR3 sequence is 14 residues long. Germline V gene data show CDR1 as GTSNPN and CDR2 as SVGIG (reference sequence). Between the trimmed V and J ends, which lost 3 bases and 1 base, there was a span of 12 bases. CDR3 in DNA: TGTGCCTGGAGAAACGGACGGAGGAACACTGAAGCTTTCTTT. It translates to CAWRNGRRNTEAFF.

This chain joins TRBV5-1 and TRBJ2-2; 7 nucleotides match TRBD1. Germline assignment: CDR1 SGHRS and CDR2 YFSETQ. V gave up 4 bases and J gave up 0 bases; unmatched junction bases: 6. This CDR3 comprises 16 residues. This chain's CDR3 is CASSEGDSPNTGELFF. The CDR3 bases are TGCGCCAGCAGCGAGGGGGACAGCCCGAACACCGGGGAGCTGTTTTTT.

This chain joins TRBV19 and TRBJ2-1, with 8 bases fitting TRBD2. CDR3 size: 17 residues. The V segment lost 3 bases and the J segment 1 base; nucleotides outside the gene matches: 8. Germline-derived CDR1 and CDR2 are LNHDA and SQIVND (reference sequence). The CDR3 DNA is TGTGCCAGTAGTATGGGTGGAGCGGGGGTTTCCTACAATGAGCAGTTCTTC. This sequence encodes CASSMGGAGVSYNEQFF.

J is TRBJ1-1 and V is TRBV18; TRBD1 might be the D (6 bases). CDR1 and CDR2 (germline): KGHSH, LQKENI. The CDR3 is 15 residues long. The V end lost 6 bases, the J end lost 1 base, and 15 bases lay between the germline ends. The chain's CDR3 is CASSPQQGENTEAFF. The CDR3 region has the DNA TGTGCCAGCTCTCCCCAACAGGGCGAGAACACTGAAGCTTTCTTT.

This clone was observed a handful of times. The chain combines TRBV2 with TRBJ2-7; TRBD2 matches at 12 bases. The CDR3 is 15 residues long. The V and J ends lost 7 bases and 4 bases, in that order; junction bases with no gene match: 8. Germline V CDR1 and CDR2: SNHLY, FYNNEI. CDR3 in amino acids: CASIQGLAGRYEQYF. The CDR3 DNA reads as TGTGCCAGCATCCAAGGACTAGCGGGACGGTACGAGCAGTACTTC. The full variable domain, its missing parts supplied by reference TRBV2 and TRBJ2-7, is EPEVTQTPSHQVTQMGQEVILRCVPISNHLYFYWYRQILGQKVEFLVSFYNNEISEKSEIFDDQFSVERPDGSNFTLKIRSTKLEDSAMYFCASIQGLAGRYEQYFGPGTRLTVT.

This chain links TRBV5-1 with TRBJ2-7, with 7 bases that match TRBD2. The germline V gene encodes CDR1 SGHRS and CDR2 YFSETQ. There are 14 residues in the CDR3. V gave up 4 bases and J gave up 0 bases; unmatched junction bases: 4. The CDR3 DNA follows: TGCGCCAGCAGCGTACCTAGCGGCTCCTACGAGCAGTACTTC. Amino acids: CASSVPSGSYEQYF.

The chain recombines TRBV14 with TRBJ1-1; no firm D call. V was trimmed by 1 base and J by 1 base, leaving 4 bases between them. The germline V gene encodes CDR1 SGHDN and CDR2 FVKESK. This CDR3 is built from 13 residues. In nucleotides, the CDR3 is TGTGCCAGCAGCCAAGGACCGAACACTGAAGCTTTCTTT. Protein sequence: CASSQGPNTEAFF. The whole variable domain, filled in from reference TRBV14 and TRBJ1-1, reads EAGVTQFPSHSVIEKGQTVTLRCDPISGHDNLYWYRRVMGKEIKFLLHFVKESKQDESGMPNNRFLAERTGGTYSTLKVQPAELEDSGVYFCASSQGPNTEAFFGQGTRLTVV.

This rearrangement joins TRBV30 to TRBJ1-4; no reliable D call. V was trimmed by 0 bases and J by 6 bases, leaving 2 bases between them. This CDR3 is 11 amino acids long. Germline CDR1 reads GTSNPN; CDR2 reads SVGIG (reference sequence). The CDR3 coding sequence is TGTGCCTGGAGTGTTTATGAAAAACTGTTTTTT. Residues: CAWSVYEKLFF.

The DNA for the CDR3 is TGTGCCAGCAGCGCACAGGGGTCCTACAATGAGCAGTTCTTC. Encoded protein: CASSAQGSYNEQFF. The chain is built from TRBV11-2 and TRBJ2-1; 7 positions agree with TRBD1. Germline values: CDR1 SGHAT, CDR2 FQNNGV. Trimming cost V 5 bases and J 1 base; bases outside gene matches: 2. This CDR3 spans 14 amino acids.